These 24 T cell receptor beta chains came from one sample sequenced in a study of blood T cell repertoires in COVID-19. The method was immunoSEQ multiplex PCR; TCRdb's version includes in-frame clones alone and lacks a portion of them. The sample has roughly 300,000 clones; approximately 84% are singletons. Sequencing input: peripheral blood. The receptors come from a human donor with COVID-19, enrolled during active disease. The donor label of this sample is uncertain.

J is TRBJ1-1 and V is TRBV19; TRBD1 matches at 9 bases. V was pared by 4 bases and J by 4 bases, with 13 bases of the junction left unmatched. Per the germline V gene, CDR1 is LNHDA and CDR2 is SQIVND (reference sequence). The CDR3 has 17 residues. The CDR3 loop reads CASSTGNRGQYGTEAFF. CDR3 nucleotides: TGTGCCAGTAGTACCGGTAACAGGGGGCAGTACGGCACTGAAGCTTTCTTT. Full variable domain (remainder filled in from reference TRBV19 and TRBJ1-1): DGGITQSPKYLFRKEGQNVTLSCEQNLNHDAMYWYRQDPGQGLRLIYYSQIVNDFQKGDIAEGYSVSREKKESFPLTVTSAQKNPTAFYLCASSTGNRGQYGTEAFFGQGTRLTVV.

The gene calls are TRBV6-5 and TRBJ1-2; no clear D. Per germline, CDR1 MNHEY and CDR2 SVGAGI. This CDR3 region has 13 residues. V lost 0 bases and J lost 8, with 10 bases in between. The CDR3 bases are TGTGCCAGCAGTTACTCGGCGGGCGCGGGCTACACCTTC. Translation gives CASSYSAGAGYTF.

CDR3 DNA sequence: TGTGCCAGCAGCCTACAGGGATATGGCTACACCTTC. Translation: CASSLQGYGYTF. This chain uses TRBV7-9 with TRBJ1-2, with D tentatively TRBD1 (6 bases). V lost 5 bases and J 5 bases, leaving 9 bases between the germline ends. CDR1 and CDR2 from the germline V gene are SEHNR and FQNEAQ (reference sequence). This CDR3 has 12 amino acids.

The rearrangement links TRBV10-3 to TRBJ2-7; 14 positions match TRBD2. The germline V gene has CDR1 ENHRY and CDR2 SYGVKD. V lost 4 bases and J lost 3; bases outside the gene matches: 5. The CDR3 has 16 amino acids. CDR3 nucleotides: TGTGCCATCAGTGTGGGACTAGCGGGAGTTGGCTACGAGCAGTACTTC. Protein sequence: CAISVGLAGVGYEQYF.

This chain links TRBV11-2 with TRBJ1-4; D not certain. Trimming took 2 bases from V and 0 from J, leaving 7 bases between them. Germline lookup yields CDR1 SGHAT and CDR2 FQNNGV. CDR3 size: 15 residues. The CDR3 spells CASSLMRTTNEKLFF. The CDR3 nucleotides read TGTGCCAGCAGCTTAATGAGGACAACTAATGAAAAACTGTTTTTT.

V usage is TRBV5-1 and J usage is TRBJ1-4; perhaps TRBD1 as D (6 bases). Trimming removed 5 bases from V and 10 bases from J, with 18 bases in between. Germline assignment: CDR1 SGHRS and CDR2 YFSETQ. The CDR3 covers 14 residues. The CDR3 reads CASRPGQGIGKLFF. The CDR3 bases are TGCGCCAGCAGGCCCGGGCAGGGGATAGGAAAACTGTTTTTT.

The chain joins TRBV6-1 to TRBJ2-3; 7 bases match TRBD1. The CDR3 contains 14 residues. Germline V gene data show CDR1 as MNHNS and CDR2 as SASEGT. V was clipped by 8 bases and J by 3 bases; unmatched bases: 8. The CDR3 coding sequence is TGTGCCAGCTCCCTAGGGACAGAGACAGATACGCAGTATTTT. Its translation: CASSLGTETDTQYF.

This clone was seen more than once but under ten times. The CDR3 DNA sequence: TGTGCCAGCAGACCCTCTAGCGGATATAGAGCCAAAAACATTCAGTACTTC. Amino acid sequence: CASRPSSGYRAKNIQYF. This chain connects TRBV28 to TRBJ2-4, with 7 bases fitting TRBD2. V dropped 6 bases and J dropped 0; count of bases not matched to a gene: 11. CDR3 size: 17 residues. Germline CDR1 and CDR2: MDHEN and SYDVKM.

V and J are TRBV28 and TRBJ1-2, with TRBD1 matching over 8 bases. Germline V gives CDR1 MDHEN, CDR2 SYDVKM. The CDR3 totals 14 residues. J lost 5 bases, V lost 5 bases, and 7 bases had no gene match. The CDR3 nucleotides are TGTGCCAGCAGTCCGACAGGGGACACTTATGGCTACACCTTC. Protein product: CASSPTGDTYGYTF.

V usage is TRBV28 and J usage is TRBJ1-5; D remains ambiguous. The germline CDR1 and CDR2 sequences are MDHEN and SYDVKM. This CDR3 region has 15 residues. Trimming removed 8 bases from V and 1 base from J, with 15 bases in between. CDR3 residues: CASEEGALSNQPQHF. The CDR3 region has the DNA TGTGCCAGCGAGGAGGGCGCATTGAGCAATCAGCCCCAGCATTTT. The full variable domain, in which reference TRBV28 and TRBJ1-5 provide the parts outside the CDR3, is DVKVTQSSRYLVKRTGEKVFLECVQDMDHENMFWYRQDPGLGLRLIYFSYDVKMKEKGDIPEGYSVSREKKERFSLILESASTNQTSMYLCASEEGALSNQPQHFGDGTRLSIL.

The chain carries TRBV4-1 and TRBJ2-1, with no clear D. The CDR3 is made up of 15 amino acids. Germline V gene lookup returns CDR1 MGHRA and CDR2 YSYEKL. Between the trimmed V and J ends, which lost 0 bases and 6 bases, there was a span of 12 bases. CDR3 loop: CASSQETYVSNEQFF. CDR3 nucleotide sequence: TGCGCCAGCAGCCAAGAAACCTATGTGAGCAATGAGCAGTTCTTC.

J is TRBJ2-1 and V is TRBV12-5; TRBD2 aligns across 8 bases. This CDR3 contains 18 residues. Trimming at V came to 5 bases and at J to 0 bases, leaving 12 bases not matched to a gene. Germline-derived CDR1 and CDR2 are LGHNT and FRNRAP. This CDR3 reads CASGILLSGSSSYNEQFF. In nucleotides, the CDR3 is TGTGCTAGTGGTATATTACTAAGCGGGAGCAGCTCCTACAATGAGCAGTTCTTC.

The chain's CDR3 is CAISVEGGGYTF. CDR3 coding DNA: TGTGCCATCAGTGTTGAGGGCGGGGGCTACACCTTC. The chain combines TRBV10-3 with TRBJ1-2, with D uncertain. Between the trimmed V and J ends, which lost 4 bases and 8 bases, there was a span of 11 bases. Germline assignment: CDR1 ENHRY and CDR2 SYGVKD. The CDR3 runs 12 residues.

This clone was detected many times. The chain is built from TRBV30 and TRBJ1-4; 10 positions match TRBD1. Germline CDR1 and CDR2: GTSNPN and SVGIG (reference sequence). The junction had 3 bases not matched to a gene; V was cut back by 3 bases and J by 5 bases. The CDR3 runs 14 residues. CDR3 DNA sequence: TGTGCCTGGAGATCGGGACAGGGGAATGAAAAACTGTTTTTT. Its protein is CAWRSGQGNEKLFF.

This clone was found once. The chain carries TRBV30 and TRBJ1-5; D is undetermined. Germline values: CDR1 GTSNPN, CDR2 SVGIG (reference sequence). Deletions cut 5 bases from V and 4 bases from J, with 15 bases between. CDR3 length: 14 amino acids. The CDR3 sequence is CAWGEAFGNQPQHF. For the CDR3, the DNA is TGTGCCTGGGGTGAGGCCTTCGGTAATCAGCCCCAGCATTTT.

The chain recombines TRBV4-3 with TRBJ1-2, with a weak D call TRBD1 (5 bases). V was cut by 3 bases and J by 8 bases, with 19 bases left in between. The CDR3 is made up of 15 amino acids. CDR1 LGHNA and CDR2 YSLEER come from the germline V gene. Here the CDR3 reads CASSQGLGGARGYTF. The CDR3 DNA is TGCGCCAGCAGCCAGGGATTGGGTGGGGCTAGGGGCTACACCTTC.

The DNA of the CDR3 is TGCAGCGTTCAGCCGGGAAACATTCAGTACTTC. Its translation: CSVQPGNIQYF. The chain couples TRBV29-1 to TRBJ2-4; the D is unclear. Trimming took 5 bases from V and 6 from J, leaving 8 bases between them. Per the germline V gene, CDR1 is SQVTM and CDR2 is ANQGSEA. The CDR3 consists of 11 residues.

J is TRBJ2-7 and V is TRBV7-9, with a tentative D call TRBD2 (6 bases). Germline-derived CDR1 and CDR2 are SEHNR and FQNEAQ (reference sequence). The CDR3 has 14 residues. Trimming cost V 5 bases and J 7 bases, with 18 bases left between them. The CDR3 coding sequence is TGTGCCAGCAGCCCAACATTAGCGGATGGGGAGCAGTACTTC. It codes for CASSPTLADGEQYF. The full variable domain, completed using reference TRBV7-9 and TRBJ2-7, is DTGVSQNPRHKITKRGQNVTFRCDPISEHNRLYWYRQTLGQGPEFLTYFQNEAQLEKSRLLSDRFSAERPKGSFSTLEIQRTEQGDSAMYLCASSPTLADGEQYFGPGTRLTVT.

This clone has a handful of counts. The rearrangement links TRBV5-4 to TRBJ2-7; 9 bases align to TRBD2. Germline V gene lookup returns CDR1 SGHNT and CDR2 YYREEE (reference sequence). The CDR3 sequence is 14 residues long. V trimming: 2 bases; J trimming: 6 bases; junction bases outside the gene matches: 6. The DNA of the CDR3 is TGTGCCAGCAGCTTTTTAGCGGGAGAATTCGAGCAGTACTTC. Its translation is CASSFLAGEFEQYF.

The chain carries TRBV6-2 or TRBV6-3 and TRBJ2-7; D might be TRBD2 (5 bases). This CDR3 is built from 17 residues. The germline gives CDR1 MNHEY, CDR2 SVGEGT. Trimming removed 0 bases from V and 5 bases from J, with 20 bases in between. The DNA of the CDR3 is TGTGCCAGCAGTTACTCCGGGGTCGGGCGGGTGCCCCACGAGCAGTACTTC. As protein: CASSYSGVGRVPHEQYF.

The rearrangement joins TRBV6-5 to TRBJ1-1; 7 bases align to TRBD1. The CDR3 is 14 residues long. With 2 bases clipped from V and 8 bases from J, the junction kept 8 bases outside the gene matches. The germline CDR1 and CDR2 sequences are MNHEY and SVGAGI. The CDR3 protein is CASSYRSGQVEAFF. The CDR3 nucleotides are TGTGCCAGCAGTTACCGCAGTGGACAGGTCGAAGCTTTCTTT.

The chain combines TRBV20-1 with TRBJ2-7, with 7 bases fitting TRBD2. The CDR3 is made up of 13 amino acids. The germline V gene encodes CDR1 DFQATT and CDR2 SNEGSKA (reference sequence). Trimming at V came to 3 bases and at J to 7 bases, leaving 9 bases not matched to a gene. Here the CDR3 DNA reads TGCAGTGCTAGTATGCGGGAGCGGGGAGAGCAGTACTTC. This translates into CSASMRERGEQYF.

In DNA form, the CDR3 reads TGTGCCACCAGTGATACGGGGGTCGGTGGCTACACCTTC. Protein: CATSDTGVGGYTF. The chain couples TRBV24-1 to TRBJ1-2; D may be TRBD1 (5 bases). Deletions cut 3 bases from V and 7 bases from J, with 11 bases between. The CDR3 length is 13 residues. CDR1 and CDR2 (germline): KGHDR, SFDVKD.

The chain employs TRBV28 and TRBJ2-3, with D possibly TRBD2 on 5 matching bases. Deletions cut 3 bases from V and 1 base from J, with 8 bases between. Germline V gene sequence: CDR1 MDHEN, CDR2 SYDVKM. The CDR3 loop spans 14 amino acids. The CDR3 sequence: CASSLRAGTDTQYF. As DNA, the CDR3 is TGTGCCAGCAGTTTGAGGGCAGGCACAGATACGCAGTATTTT.